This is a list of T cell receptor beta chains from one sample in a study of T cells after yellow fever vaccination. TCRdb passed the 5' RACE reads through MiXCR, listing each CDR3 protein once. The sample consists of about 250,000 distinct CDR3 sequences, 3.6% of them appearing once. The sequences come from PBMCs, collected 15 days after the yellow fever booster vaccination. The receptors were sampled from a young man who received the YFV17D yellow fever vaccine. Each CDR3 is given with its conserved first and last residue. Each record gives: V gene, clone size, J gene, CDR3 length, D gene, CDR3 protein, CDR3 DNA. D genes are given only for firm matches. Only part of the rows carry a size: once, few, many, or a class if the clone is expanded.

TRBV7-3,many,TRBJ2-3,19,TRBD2,CASSTRRGGLAGGQDTQYF,TGTGCCAGCAGCACCCGCCGTGGGGGACTAGCGGGGGGACAAGATACGCAGTATTTT
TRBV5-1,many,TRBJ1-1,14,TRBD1,CASSQKQGGNGAFF,TGCGCCAGCAGCCAAAAACAGGGGGGGAATGGAGCTTTCTTT
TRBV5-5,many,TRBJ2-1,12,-,CASSREGEEQFF,TGTGCCAGCAGCAGGGAGGGGGAGGAGCAGTTCTTC
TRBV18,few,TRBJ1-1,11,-,CASSRSTEAFF,TGTGCCAGCTCTCGGAGCACTGAAGCTTTCTTT
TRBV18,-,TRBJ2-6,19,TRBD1,CASSPLAQGLISGANVLTF,TGTGCCAGCTCACCACTAGCACAGGGGCTAATCTCTGGGGCCAACGTCCTGACTTTC
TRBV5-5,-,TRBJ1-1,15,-,CASRTANRGPDEAFF,TGTGCCAGCAGGACTGCTAACCGAGGACCCGATGAAGCTTTCTTT
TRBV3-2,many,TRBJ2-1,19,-,CASSRQTGLGPRDYNEQFF,TGTGCCAGCAGTCGTCAAACAGGGTTGGGACCTCGTGACTACAATGAGCAGTTCTTC
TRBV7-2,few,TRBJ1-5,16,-,CASSSSAGGSNQPQHF,TGTGCCAGCAGCTCCTCTGCGGGAGGGAGCAATCAGCCCCAGCATTTT
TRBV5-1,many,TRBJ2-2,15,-,CASSFGNMGTGELFF,TGCGCCAGCAGCTTTGGCAATATGGGGACCGGGGAGCTGTTTTTT
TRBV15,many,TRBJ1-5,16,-,CATSRAVIGLGQPQHF,TGTGCCACCAGCAGAGCAGTGATAGGCCTCGGTCAGCCCCAGCATTTT
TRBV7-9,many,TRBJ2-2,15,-,CASSLTSSVTGELFF,TGTGCCAGCAGCCTGACTAGTTCGGTCACCGGGGAGCTGTTTTTT
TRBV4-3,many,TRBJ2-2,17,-,CASSHRPGRANTGELFF,TGCGCCAGCAGCCACCGACCCGGCAGGGCGAACACCGGGGAGCTGTTTTTT
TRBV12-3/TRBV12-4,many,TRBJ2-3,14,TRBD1,CASSLEQGTDTQYF,TGTGCCAGCAGTTTAGAACAGGGGACAGATACGCAGTATTTT
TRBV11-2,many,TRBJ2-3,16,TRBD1,CASSTVGTGGADTQYF,TGTGCCAGCAGCACAGTCGGGACAGGAGGGGCAGATACGCAGTATTTT
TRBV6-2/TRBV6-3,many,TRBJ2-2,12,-,CASSSYTGELFF,TGTGCCAGCAGTTCCTACACCGGGGAGCTGTTTTTT